This T cell receptor (beta chain) was sequenced for a study of multiple sclerosis patients with progressive multifocal leukoencephalopathy. Study information: Longitudinal control samples came from natalizumab-treated multiple sclerosis patients without PML. Findings and caveats of the study: Before and during natalizumab, the clones expanded at PML already existed.

Trimming took 6 bases from V and 3 from J, leaving 15 bases between them. The germline V gene encodes CDR1 MNHEY and CDR2 SVGAGI. This CDR3 is 15 amino acids long. Noted time point: before natalizumab initiation. Worth noting for this clone: Its target is unknown.

Only in-frame clones appear in the TCRdb table, and some are missing; sequencing was by immunoSEQ multiplex PCR. Here the sample spans 25,000 to 35,000 clones, almost 95% being singletons. The TCR sequence derives from a man in his thirties or forties with multiple sclerosis. Sequencing was done on a sample of PBMCs. The V call is TRBV6-5, the J call TRBJ2-1; the D gene is possibly TRBD1 (5 bases). CDR3 loop: CASSRRPGNYNEQFF. In DNA, the CDR3 is TGTGCCAGCAGCCGACGCCCAGGGAACTACAATGAGCAGTTCTTC.